These T cell receptor beta chains were read from a single sample in a study of shared clonotypes between healthy human individuals. Clones were sequenced by immunoSEQ multiplex PCR, and TCRdb holds only the in-frame ones, with some missing. Of roughly 1,500,000 clones in the sample, roughly 98.5% were seen once. Material: naive CD4+ T cells sorted from blood. The receptors stem from a young man in good health. The CDR3 runs from the conserved cysteine through the conserved F or W. The D gene is left open where the match is weak.

J gene: TRBJ2-7; D gene: TRBD1; V gene: TRBV18; CDR3 length: 15; CDR3 protein: CASSPTPGQGTEQYF
J gene: TRBJ2-5; D gene: .; V gene: TRBV5-4; CDR3 length: 13; CDR3 protein: CASSAPHQETQYF
J gene: TRBJ2-7; D gene: .; V gene: TRBV5-1; CDR3 length: 17; CDR3 protein: CASSLFSAPEIFYEQYF
J gene: TRBJ2-1; D gene: TRBD2; V gene: TRBV5-8; CDR3 length: 15; CDR3 protein: CASSDQGLAGNEQFF
J gene: TRBJ1-5; D gene: .; V gene: TRBV5-1; CDR3 length: 14; CDR3 protein: CASSLGTSNQPQHF
J gene: TRBJ2-5; D gene: .; V gene: TRBV9; CDR3 length: 17; CDR3 protein: CASSTRPGQLDQETQYF
J gene: TRBJ2-3; D gene: TRBD1; V gene: TRBV29-1; CDR3 length: 13; CDR3 protein: CSARDRGGDTQYF
J gene: TRBJ2-2; D gene: TRBD2; V gene: TRBV5-1; CDR3 length: 17; CDR3 protein: CASSLTGLADYTGELFF
J gene: TRBJ2-3; D gene: .; V gene: TRBV27; CDR3 length: 12; CDR3 protein: CASSFSRDTQYF
J gene: TRBJ2-1; D gene: TRBD2; V gene: TRBV7-2; CDR3 length: 16; CDR3 protein: CASSYGLAVSYNEQFF
J gene: TRBJ2-7; D gene: TRBD1; V gene: TRBV27; CDR3 length: 16; CDR3 protein: CASLYPDRDLIRLLYF